This T cell receptor beta chain originates from a study of blood T cell repertoires in COVID-19. About the research overall: PBMCs, B-cell-depleted T cells, or T cells were the source of the cDNA or gDNA that made up the material.

Original analysis: Nucleated cell number was recorded as an estimate derived from reference gene primer amplification. Assay used: immunoSEQ multiplex PCR; TCRdb lists only in-frame clones, some missing. V and J calls and clone size are copied from that table; D and trimming were computed from the DNA. The repertoire holds some 120,000 clones, with approximately 91% as singletons. Germline V gene data show CDR1 as MNHEY and CDR2 as SMNVEV (reference sequence). CDR3 length equals 14 residues. Trimming pared 4 bases from V and 5 bases from J, leaving 14 bases between. The sequenced sample consisted of peripheral blood. The receptor was isolated from an elderly woman with acute or convalescent COVID-19. This chain connects TRBV27 to TRBJ2-5, with D possibly matching TRBD1 (6 bases). In DNA form, the CDR3 reads TGTGCCAGCAGTTCCGGCAGGGGCAGGGAGACCCAGTACTTC. Its protein is CASSSGRGRETQYF.